The clone carrying this TCR beta chain was picked up many times. Antigen unknown. Unique molecular identifiers were incorporated into the prepared TCRbeta library. TCRdb analysed the PCR reads with MiXCR anew, one entry per CDR3 protein. The table includes hundreds of thousands of distinct CDR3 sequences, 13% detected once. This CDR3 contains 14 residues. V was trimmed by 3 bases and J by 5 bases, leaving 14 bases between them. This entry comes from a study of T-cell reconstitution after alpha-beta-depleted transplantation in children. Findings of the study overall: In some patients, recipient T cells and intrathymic progenitors surviving conditioning explained high day-60 diversity. Alpha-beta T cells about two months after transplant reportedly derived from several hundred expanded graft clones. T cells produced anew were the main source of T-cell counts and diversity one year after transplant.

The V call is TRBV12-3 or TRBV12-4, the J call TRBJ2-7, with TRBD1 as a possible D gene (6 bases). Sample: PBMCs, taken before TCRalphabeta/CD19-depleted stem cell transplant. The sequence derives from a girl aged 2-10 years with congenital amegakaryocytic thrombocytopenia, due to receive a stem cell transplant. The CDR3 coding sequence is TGTGCCAGCAGTTTTTCCAGGGACACCGACGAGCAGTACTTC. Its protein product is CASSFSRDTDEQYF.